The 29 T cell receptor beta chains presented below share a single source sample, sequenced in a study of CD8+CD57+ T cells in acquired aplastic anemia. For CDR3 and TCR beta VDJ profiling, genomic DNA was the template used. In TCRdb, the reads were re-called with MiXCR into one record per CDR3 protein. Of 98,000 or so distinct CDR3 sequences listed, around 50% are singletons. Material for sequencing was sorted CD4+, CD8+, or CD8+CD57+ T cells (not recorded which) from PBMCs. The source of these receptors is a human donor in good health, serving as a control.

This clonotype was observed once. A much more abundant neighbour one base away suggests this may be a read error. The rearrangement uses TRBV27 and TRBJ1-1; D gene ambiguous. CDR3 length equals 13 residues. CDR1 and CDR2 (germline): MNHEY, SMNVEV (reference sequence). Trimming left V 6 bases short and J 0 bases short, with 8 bases between. CDR3 loop: CASRLPMNTEAFF. CDR3 DNA: TGTGCCAGCAGGCTACCTATGAACACTGAAGCTTTCTTT.

This clonotype came up once. The chain combines TRBV6-1 with TRBJ2-3, with a tentative D call TRBD2 (5 bases). Germline V gives CDR1 MNHNS, CDR2 SASEGT. V gave up 5 bases and J gave up 2 bases, with 17 bases separating them. CDR3 length: 16 residues. The CDR3 reads CASSPGGLALTDTQYF. The CDR3 DNA follows: TGTGCCAGCAGTCCCGGTGGGCTAGCCCTCACAGATACGCAGTATTTT.

The chain has TRBV29-1 and TRBJ1-2; the match to TRBD1 covers 7 bases. The CDR3 runs 9 residues. Unmatched junction bases numbered 4, after V lost 5 bases and J lost 13 bases. Germline V gives CDR1 SQVTM, CDR2 ANQGSEA. The DNA for the CDR3 is TGCAGCGTTAGGACAGGCCTCACCTTC. It yields the protein CSVRTGLTF.

This clonotype has ten or more counts. This chain joins TRBV6-1 and TRBJ2-7, with TRBD1 identical over 7 bases. Germline loops: CDR1 MNHNS, CDR2 SASEGT. The V segment lost 5 bases and the J segment 3 bases; nucleotides outside the gene matches: 4. The CDR3 contains 13 residues. CDR3 nucleotides: TGTGCCAGCAGTAAGGGACAGAACTACGAGCAGTACTTC. Encoded protein: CASSKGQNYEQYF.

The chain links TRBV24-1 to TRBJ1-2; D remains unclear. The CDR3 contains 18 residues. V gave up 2 bases and J gave up 4 bases, with 22 bases separating them. The germline V gene encodes CDR1 KGHDR and CDR2 SFDVKD. In nucleotides, the CDR3 is TGTGCCACCAGTGATTATACCTGGGCCGTAACTAGACTCTATGGCTACACCTTC. It codes for CATSDYTWAVTRLYGYTF.

The count of this clonotype is one. Here the CDR3 omits its conserved ending phenylalanine or tryptophan, so a read error is the likely source. CDR3 in amino acids: CASSRTSGGNNEQFL. For the CDR3, the DNA is TGCGCCAGCAGCCGGACTAGCGGGGGGAACAATGAGCAGTTCCTC. The gene calls are TRBV4-3 and TRBJ2-1, with 14 nucleotides matching TRBD2. The CDR3 has 15 amino acids. The germline CDR1 and CDR2 sequences are LGHNA and YSLEER. With 4 bases clipped from V and 5 bases from J, the junction kept 1 base outside the gene matches.

The chain couples TRBV11-2 to TRBJ1-3; D remains ambiguous. The germline V gene has CDR1 SGHAT and CDR2 FQNNGV. V lost 0 bases to trimming and J lost 4 bases, with 16 bases between them. This CDR3 has 17 residues. DNA for the CDR3: TGTGCCAGCAGCTTAGATTCCGGTGAGGGCACAGGAAACACCATATATTTT. It is translated as CASSLDSGEGTGNTIYF.

This chain joins TRBV19 and TRBJ2-7; 7 nucleotides line up with TRBD1. With V trimmed by 7 bases and J by 5 bases, 8 bases remained unmatched. Germline CDR1 LNHDA, CDR2 SQIVND (reference sequence). CDR3 length: 13 residues. The CDR3 nucleotides are TGTGCCAGTACCCAGACAGGGATCCACGAGCAGTACTTC. It codes for CASTQTGIHEQYF.

V and J are TRBV2 and TRBJ1-5; TRBD1 aligns across 8 bases. This CDR3 contains 13 residues. The J segment lost 6 bases and the V segment lost 6 bases, leaving 4 bases of the junction unmatched. Germline V CDR1 and CDR2: SNHLY, FYNNEI. The CDR3 loop is CASRGRGLQPQHF. The CDR3 region has the DNA TGTGCCAGCAGGGGCAGGGGGCTTCAGCCCCAGCATTTT. Full variable domain (remainder filled in from reference TRBV2 and TRBJ1-5): EPEVTQTPSHQVTQMGQEVILRCVPISNHLYFYWYRQILGQKVEFLVSFYNNEISEKSEIFDDQFSVERPDGSNFTLKIRSTKLEDSAMYFCASRGRGLQPQHFGDGTRLSIL.

At least ten counts were recorded for this clonotype. The chain combines TRBV9 with TRBJ1-1; D ambiguous. The length of the CDR3 is 13 residues. CDR1 SGDLS and CDR2 YYNGEE come from the germline V gene. V was trimmed by 0 bases and J by 1 base, leaving 4 bases between them. DNA of the CDR3: TGTGCCAGCAGCGTAGAGGGGAACACTGAAGCTTTCTTT. This encodes CASSVEGNTEAFF.

V gene TRBV19 combines with J gene TRBJ2-7; 7 bases line up with TRBD1. V gave up 3 bases and J gave up 4 bases; unmatched junction bases: 12. The germline V gene encodes CDR1 LNHDA and CDR2 SQIVND (reference sequence). This CDR3 comprises 16 residues. The CDR3 here is CASSMLFGTEVYEQYF. DNA for the CDR3: TGTGCCAGTAGTATGTTGTTCGGGACAGAGGTATACGAGCAGTACTTC.

In its sample, this clonotype was seen many times. The chain couples TRBV7-3 to TRBJ2-2, with D maybe TRBD2 (6 bases). Trimming stripped 5 bases from V and 8 bases from J, with 21 bases between. This CDR3 has 16 residues. Germline V gene sequence: CDR1 SGHTA, CDR2 FQGTGA. CDR3 loop: CASSPEGGTGLGELFF. The CDR3 region has the DNA TGTGCCAGCAGCCCGGAGGGCGGGACTGGTCTGGGGGAGCTGTTTTTT. The full variable domain, rest sourced from reference TRBV7-3 and TRBJ2-2, is GAGVSQTPSNKVTEKGKYVELRCDPISGHTALYWYRQSLGQGPEFLIYFQGTGAADDSGLPNDRFFAVRPEGSVSTLKIQRTERGDSAVYLCASSPEGGTGLGELFFGEGSRLTVL.

This clonotype was counted a single time. Here the CDR3 DNA reads TGTGCCAGCAGTCCCGGGCAGGGGGTCCACGAGCAGTACTTC. Translating gives CASSPGQGVHEQYF. The chain links TRBV6-2 or TRBV6-3 to TRBJ2-7; 7 bases fit TRBD1. V dropped 5 bases and J dropped 5; count of bases not matched to a gene: 9. CDR3 length: 14 amino acids. Germline values: CDR1 MNHEY, CDR2 SVGEGT.

This clonotype turned up a few times. A much bigger clone sits one base away, suggesting this may be a read error. J is TRBJ2-7 and V is TRBV4-3; D is unresolved. Trimming shortened V by 0 bases and J by 5 bases, and 17 bases separated the two germline ends. The CDR3 loop spans 16 amino acids. The germline V gene encodes CDR1 LGHNA and CDR2 YSLEER. CDR3 in amino acids: CASSQDPAHSSHEQYF. Written as DNA, the CDR3 is TGCGCCAGCAGCCAAGATCCGGCTCACAGCAGCCACGAGCAGTACTTC.

With regard to this clonotype: This may stem from a read error, because a much larger clone lies one nucleotide away. The gene calls are TRBV30 and TRBJ1-2; the D gene is possibly TRBD1 (6 bases). Germline V gene sequence: CDR1 GTSNPN, CDR2 SVGIG (reference sequence). The V gene lost 1 base and the J gene lost 6 bases, with 15 bases spanning the gap. CDR3 length: 14 residues. CDR3 sequence: CAWSATGGANGYTF. The CDR3 DNA follows: TGTGCCTGGAGTGCAACGGGGGGCGCAAATGGCTACACCTTC.

Many counts were recorded for this clonotype. The V and J genes are TRBV19 and TRBJ2-1; D is perhaps TRBD2 (5 bases). V lost 7 bases and J lost 8, with 24 bases in between. The CDR3 contains 16 residues. The germline CDR1 and CDR2 sequences are LNHDA and SQIVND (reference sequence). CDR3 bases: TGTGCCAGTACTCTAAACGGGGATCTTAGTTGGTATGAGCAGTTCTTC. Its protein is CASTLNGDLSWYEQFF.

This clonotype was counted many times. V is TRBV9 and J is TRBJ2-3; TRBD1 is a possible D gene (5 bases). The CDR3 extends over 14 amino acids. Germline-derived CDR1 and CDR2 are SGDLS and YYNGEE. Trimming left V 4 bases short and J 2 bases short, with 11 bases between. DNA of the CDR3: TGTGCCAGCAGCACCGGACACCCCACAGATACGCAGTATTTT. Residues: CASSTGHPTDTQYF.

V gene TRBV19 combines with J gene TRBJ2-7; 7 positions agree with TRBD1. The CDR3 contains 14 residues. Germline V gives CDR1 LNHDA, CDR2 SQIVND (reference sequence). V dropped 4 bases and J dropped 0; count of bases not matched to a gene: 3. The CDR3 DNA sequence: TGTGCCAGTAGTAGGACAGGCTCCTCCTACGAGCAGTACTTC. Translated, it gives CASSRTGSSYEQYF.

This chain joins TRBV28 and TRBJ1-6; the D is unclear. Germline CDR1 and CDR2: MDHEN and SYDVKM. Trimming took off 2 bases at V and 7 bases at J, with 3 bases between the two ends. The CDR3 runs to 12 residues. DNA of the CDR3: TGTGCCAGCAGTTTAACCAATTCACCCCTCCACTTT. Its translation is CASSLTNSPLHF.

The chain couples TRBV2 to TRBJ1-5; 11 bases fit TRBD1. The CDR3 is 16 residues long. After removal of 4 bases from V and 6 bases from J, the junction contained 8 bases not matched to a gene. Germline V CDR1 and CDR2: SNHLY, FYNNEI. The CDR3 loop reads CASSVGQGGGSQPQHF. The CDR3 nucleotides read TGTGCCAGCAGTGTGGGACAGGGGGGAGGATCTCAGCCCCAGCATTTT.

The genes are TRBV29-1 and TRBJ1-2; D possibly corresponds to TRBD1 (6 bases). Trimming left V 7 bases short and J 4 bases short, with 16 bases between. The germline CDR1 and CDR2 sequences are SQVTM and ANQGSEA. The CDR3 runs to 13 residues. CDR3 sequence: CSGWGQGSYGYTF. DNA of the CDR3: TGCAGCGGGTGGGGGCAGGGGTCCTATGGCTACACCTTC.

This chain connects TRBV10-3 to TRBJ2-1; 7 bases agree with TRBD2. V lost 5 bases to trimming and J lost 9 bases; unmatched junction nucleotides: 13. The V gene's germline CDR1 is ENHRY and CDR2 SYGVKD. This CDR3 region has 15 residues. This CDR3 is CAISTRDYYAGEQFF. The CDR3 nucleotides are TGTGCCATCAGTACCCGGGACTACTACGCGGGTGAGCAGTTCTTC.

This clonotype appeared many times. This chain joins TRBV11-2 and TRBJ2-1, with 8 bases aligning to TRBD1. V shed 2 bases and J 4 bases; nucleotides not matched to a gene: 4. The CDR3 extends over 15 amino acids. Germline V gives CDR1 SGHAT, CDR2 FQNNGV. CDR3 nucleotide sequence: TGTGCCAGCAGCTTATTCAGGGGGCAATACAATGAGCAGTTCTTC. It yields the protein CASSLFRGQYNEQFF.

The chain joins TRBV24-1 to TRBJ2-7, with D perhaps matching TRBD2 (5 bases). V was cut by 9 bases and J by 6 bases, with 8 bases left in between. The V gene's germline CDR1 is KGHDR and CDR2 SFDVKD. The CDR3 runs to 10 residues. CDR3 amino acids: CATLSGEQYF. The CDR3 nucleotides are TGTGCCACCCTCAGCGGCGAGCAGTACTTC.

This clonotype occurred a few times. The chain has TRBV10-3 and TRBJ2-2; D is perhaps TRBD1 or TRBD2 (5 bases each). V dropped 5 bases and J dropped 0 bases, with 13 bases sitting between them. This CDR3 has 16 amino acids. Germline CDR1 ENHRY, CDR2 SYGVKD. CDR3 nucleotides: TGTGCCATCAGTCGGGACCTACCCTCGAACACCGGGGAGCTGTTTTTT. Its protein product is CAISRDLPSNTGELFF.

The table lists this clonotype with many counts. V and J are TRBV7-2 and TRBJ2-7; weak D call: TRBD1 (5 bases). The germline V gene has CDR1 SGHTA and CDR2 FQGNSA. Trimming took 1 base from V and 1 from J, leaving 11 bases between them. The CDR3 spans 15 residues. CDR3 in amino acids: CASSLGAGPSYEQYF. For the CDR3, the DNA is TGTGCCAGCAGCTTAGGGGCAGGGCCTTCCTACGAGCAGTACTTC. Together with reference TRBV7-2 and TRBJ2-7, the CDR3 gives the full variable domain: GAGVSQSPSNKVTEKGKDVELRCDPISGHTALYWYRQSLGQGLEFLIYFQGNSAPDKSGLPSDRFSAERTGGSVSTLTIQRTQQEDSAVYLCASSLGAGPSYEQYFGPGTRLTVT.

This clonotype was seen many times. The genes are TRBV5-6 and TRBJ2-3; D unclear. V was shortened by 3 bases and J by 2 bases, with 10 bases between the two germline ends. CDR3 length equals 14 residues. CDR1 and CDR2 (germline): SGHDT, YYEEEE. The chain's CDR3 is CASSSGILTDTQYF. Written as DNA, the CDR3 is TGTGCCAGCAGCTCGGGCATTCTCACAGATACGCAGTATTTT.

This clonotype has only one observation. No conserved phenylalanine or tryptophan is present at the end of the CDR3, so a read error is the likely explanation. This chain links TRBV4-1 with TRBJ1-5, with TRBD1 as a possible D gene (6 bases). The CDR3 totals 16 residues. The germline gives CDR1 MGHRA, CDR2 YSYEKL. Trimming took off 0 bases at V and 5 bases at J, with 14 bases between the two ends. CDR3 protein: CASSQESGGSDQPQHS. The CDR3 DNA sequence: TGCGCCAGCAGCCAAGAGTCGGGGGGCTCGGATCAGCCCCAGCATTCT.

The chain employs TRBV9 and TRBJ2-7; 7 bases match TRBD1. V was clipped by 3 bases and J by 3 bases; unmatched bases: 6. The length of the CDR3 is 14 residues. Germline CDR1 is SGDLS and CDR2 is YYNGEE. The CDR3 spells CASSGSTGYYEQYF. The CDR3 DNA follows: TGTGCCAGCAGCGGATCGACAGGGTACTACGAGCAGTACTTC.